The 22 T cell receptor beta chains in this list originate from one sample, sequenced in a study of blood T cell repertoires in COVID-19. The data were produced by immunoSEQ multiplex PCR, yet TCRdb's version contains in-frame clones alone and is incomplete. The data show roughly 360,000 clones, roughly four fifths seen once. Sequencing was done on a sample of PBMCs or T cells enriched from blood (not recorded which). The receptors here all came from a woman aged 45-60 years who had recovered from COVID-19.

V is TRBV29-1 and J is TRBJ1-1, with TRBD1 matching over 9 bases. J lost 0 bases, V lost 7 bases, and 12 bases had no gene match. Germline V CDR1 and CDR2: SQVTM, ANQGSEA. The CDR3 length is 16 residues. CDR3 residues: CSARRNRGQMNTEAFF. The CDR3, as DNA: TGCAGCGCGCGGAGGAACAGGGGGCAGATGAACACTGAAGCTTTCTTT.

The chain recombines TRBV29-1 with TRBJ1-2; 8 bases agree with TRBD1. The germline CDR1 and CDR2 sequences are SQVTM and ANQGSEA. This CDR3 is built from 13 residues. The V and J ends lost 3 bases and 8 bases, in that order; junction bases with no gene match: 8. CDR3 nucleotide sequence: TGCAGCGTTGAGGTTGACAGGGGATACGGCTACACCTTC. Translation gives CSVEVDRGYGYTF.

The chain uses TRBV19 and TRBJ2-2, with 13 bases that match TRBD2. The CDR3 has 16 residues. Germline CDR1 is LNHDA and CDR2 is SQIVND (reference sequence). V lost 5 bases to trimming and J lost 7 bases; unmatched junction nucleotides: 7. The CDR3 here is CASSPTTSGGIGELFF. CDR3 nucleotides: TGTGCCAGTAGTCCCACGACTAGCGGGGGGATCGGGGAGCTGTTTTTT.

The chain uses TRBV6-5 and TRBJ2-2, with D possibly matching TRBD1 (6 bases). Trimming left V 6 bases short and J 6 bases short, with 14 bases between. Per the germline V gene, CDR1 is MNHEY and CDR2 is SVGAGI. This CDR3 has 14 amino acids. CDR3 sequence: CASRPQGLAGELFF. In nucleotides, the CDR3 is TGTGCCAGCAGACCCCAGGGGTTGGCCGGGGAGCTGTTTTTT.

V is TRBV5-5 and J is TRBJ2-7; possibly TRBD1 for D (5 bases). V gave up 4 bases and J gave up 4 bases, with 18 bases separating them. Germline V gene lookup returns CDR1 SGHKS and CDR2 YYEKEE (reference sequence). This CDR3 has 15 amino acids. The CDR3 reads CASSQLPGRGYEQYF. The CDR3 region has the DNA TGTGCCAGCAGCCAACTCCCGGGTAGGGGTTACGAGCAGTACTTC.

Written as DNA, the CDR3 is TGCGCCAGCAGCCAAGGGTTGAGCTATGGCTACACCTTC. Translation: CASSQGLSYGYTF. V gene TRBV4-3 combines with J gene TRBJ1-2, with D unclear. The CDR3 totals 13 residues. With 1 base removed from V and 4 bases from J, the gap between germline ends came to 7 bases. Germline assignment: CDR1 LGHNA and CDR2 YSLEER.

The chain is built from TRBV5-5 and TRBJ1-6, with D perhaps matching TRBD1 (5 bases). Trimming pared 0 bases from V and 13 bases from J, leaving 17 bases between. Germline lookup yields CDR1 SGHKS and CDR2 YYEKEE (reference sequence). There are 15 residues in the CDR3. The CDR3 reads CASSLAWTPVFPLHF. CDR3 bases: TGTGCCAGCAGCTTGGCGTGGACACCAGTTTTTCCCCTCCACTTT.

This clone is a singleton in its sample. The rearrangement joins TRBV6-2 or TRBV6-3 to TRBJ1-1; D perhaps matches TRBD1 (5 bases). V lost 5 bases, J lost 7 bases, and 11 bases lay in between. The germline V gene has CDR1 MNHEY and CDR2 SVGEGT. The CDR3 covers 12 residues. CDR3 sequence (DNA): TGTGCCAGCAGTCCCCAGGGTTTTGAAGCTTTCTTT. Translated, it gives CASSPQGFEAFF.

The gene calls are TRBV27 and TRBJ2-2; TRBD1 matches 8 bases. Germline V gene data show CDR1 as MNHEY and CDR2 as SMNVEV (reference sequence). The CDR3 sequence is 14 residues long. V gave up 6 bases and J gave up 8 bases; unmatched junction bases: 8. The CDR3 loop reads CASRTTGGSGELFF. The CDR3 DNA reads TGTGCCAGCAGAACCACAGGGGGTTCTGGGGAGCTGTTTTTT.

The chain employs TRBV13 and TRBJ2-3, with D tentatively TRBD2 (5 bases). Trimming cost V 2 bases and J 2 bases, with 14 bases left between them. This CDR3 is built from 16 residues. Germline lookup yields CDR1 PRHDT and CDR2 FYEKMQ (reference sequence). This CDR3 reads CASSLTLDSFTDTQYF. CDR3 DNA sequence: TGTGCCAGCAGCTTAACTTTGGACTCCTTCACAGATACGCAGTATTTT.

This clone was found once. This rearrangement joins TRBV6-1 to TRBJ1-2; D unclear. The CDR3 sequence is 11 residues long. Germline loops: CDR1 MNHNS, CDR2 SASEGT. For the CDR3, the DNA is TGTGGTGCCACAGAGGGTTATGGCTACACCTTC. Amino acid sequence: CGATEGYGYTF.

The sample holds one count of this clone. V gene TRBV6-5 combines with J gene TRBJ1-5; unclear D gene. Trimming took off 10 bases at V and 2 bases at J, with 12 bases between the two ends. CDR3 length: 13 amino acids. Germline V CDR1 and CDR2: MNHEY, SVGAGI. The CDR3 sequence: CATTTGGNQPQHF. The CDR3 DNA reads as TGTGCCACCACGACCGGGGGCAATCAGCCCCAGCATTTT.

The V gene is TRBV7-9, the J gene TRBJ1-3; D is uncertain. Trimming removed 3 bases from V and 4 bases from J, with 16 bases in between. The CDR3 loop spans 16 amino acids. Germline CDR1 SEHNR, CDR2 FQNEAQ (reference sequence). CDR3 nucleotide sequence: TGTGCCAGCAGCTTTTCTCGACTCCGGGTGGGAAACACCATATATTTT. It specifies CASSFSRLRVGNTIYF.

This chain connects TRBV6-2 or TRBV6-3 to TRBJ2-1; 9 bases agree with TRBD2. V was pared by 0 bases and J by 6 bases, with 3 bases of the junction left unmatched. From germline, CDR1 is MNHEY and CDR2 SVGEGT. The CDR3 is made up of 15 amino acids. CDR3 nucleotide sequence: TGTGCCAGCAGTTACTCTAGCGGGAGACCCAATGAGCAGTTCTTC. Encoded protein: CASSYSSGRPNEQFF.

This sequence joins TRBV20-1 and TRBJ2-3; D perhaps matches TRBD1 (7 bases). Germline-derived CDR1 and CDR2 are DFQATT and SNEGSKA (reference sequence). V lost 3 bases and J lost 4, with 17 bases in between. The CDR3 spans 15 residues. CDR3 loop: CSASDFGRGADTQYF. The CDR3 nucleotides read TGCAGTGCTAGTGATTTCGGCAGGGGGGCAGATACGCAGTATTTT.

V gene TRBV9 combines with J gene TRBJ1-1; D possibly corresponds to TRBD1 (5 bases). The V end lost 0 bases, the J end lost 0 bases, and 15 bases lay between the germline ends. The CDR3 sequence is 17 residues long. CDR1 SGDLS and CDR2 YYNGEE come from the germline V gene. The CDR3 region is CASSVATGGIMNTEAFF. CDR3 nucleotide sequence: TGTGCCAGCAGCGTAGCTACGGGGGGTATCATGAACACTGAAGCTTTCTTT.

J is TRBJ1-3 and V is TRBV5-8; D unresolved. Between the trimmed V and J ends, which lost 4 bases and 0 bases, there was a span of 17 bases. Germline CDR1 reads SGHTS; CDR2 reads YDEGEE. This CDR3 comprises 17 residues. CDR3 sequence (DNA): TGTGCCAGCAGCGCTGGGGTGGGAGAGATCTCTGGAAACACCATATATTTT. This sequence encodes CASSAGVGEISGNTIYF.

The CDR3 region is CASSLGIAGQETQYF. The CDR3 DNA sequence: TGTGCCAGCAGCTTAGGAATAGCGGGACAGGAGACCCAGTACTTC. This chain links TRBV7-9 with TRBJ2-5; D is perhaps TRBD2 (8 bases). V was trimmed by 1 base and J by 5 bases, leaving 14 bases between them. CDR1 SEHNR and CDR2 FQNEAQ come from the germline V gene (reference sequence). CDR3 size: 15 residues.

The J gene is TRBJ1-2, the V gene TRBV5-4; D unresolved. CDR1 SGHNT and CDR2 YYREEE come from the germline V gene (reference sequence). The V end lost 4 bases, the J end lost 9 bases, and 25 bases lay between the germline ends. The CDR3 covers 16 residues. The CDR3 DNA follows: TGTGCCAGCAGCCATAACACCGACTCACCCCGGTATAGCTACACCTTC. This encodes CASSHNTDSPRYSYTF.

This chain links TRBV4-3 with TRBJ2-7, with D possibly being TRBD1 (6 bases). V shed 5 bases and J shed 3 bases, with 14 bases lying between them. Looked up from germline, CDR1 is LGHNA and CDR2 is YSLEER. The CDR3 totals 14 residues. CDR3 sequence reads: CASSGQLHGYEQYF. In DNA, the CDR3 is TGCGCCAGCAGCGGACAGTTGCATGGCTACGAGCAGTACTTC.

This chain uses TRBV21-1 with TRBJ1-2; TRBD1, the D gene given by the table, was not confirmed from the DNA. TRBV21-1 is designated a pseudogene. The CDR3 length is 14 residues. The CDR3 spells CASSKRTGYYGYTF. The CDR3 bases are TGTGCCAGCAGCAAGAGGACAGGGTACTATGGCTACACCTTC.

In DNA, the CDR3 is TGTGCCAGCAGCATGCAGGGATTTGGCACTGAAGCTTTCTTT. Residues: CASSMQGFGTEAFF. The gene calls are TRBV7-2 and TRBJ1-1; maybe TRBD1 (5 bases). Deletions cut 5 bases from V and 4 bases from J, with 14 bases between. Germline V gene sequence: CDR1 SGHTA, CDR2 FQGNSA. The CDR3 has 14 residues. Variable domain in full (rest from reference TRBV7-2 and TRBJ1-1): GAGVSQSPSNKVTEKGKDVELRCDPISGHTALYWYRQSLGQGLEFLIYFQGNSAPDKSGLPSDRFSAERTGGSVSTLTIQRTQQEDSAVYLCASSMQGFGTEAFFGQGTRLTVV.